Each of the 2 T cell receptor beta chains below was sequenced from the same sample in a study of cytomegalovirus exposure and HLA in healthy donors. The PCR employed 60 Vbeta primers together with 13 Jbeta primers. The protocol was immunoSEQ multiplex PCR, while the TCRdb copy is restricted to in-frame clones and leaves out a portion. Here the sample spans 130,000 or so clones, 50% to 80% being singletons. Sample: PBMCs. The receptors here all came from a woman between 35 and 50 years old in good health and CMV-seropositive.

CDR3 residues: CASSYRGRGANVLTF. DNA of the CDR3: TGTGCCAGCAGTTACAGAGGAAGGGGGGCCAACGTCCTGACTTTC. This chain uses TRBV6-5 with TRBJ2-6; D is undetermined. This CDR3 contains 15 residues. The germline V gene has CDR1 MNHEY and CDR2 SVGAGI. Trimming left V 2 bases short and J 4 bases short, with 9 bases between.

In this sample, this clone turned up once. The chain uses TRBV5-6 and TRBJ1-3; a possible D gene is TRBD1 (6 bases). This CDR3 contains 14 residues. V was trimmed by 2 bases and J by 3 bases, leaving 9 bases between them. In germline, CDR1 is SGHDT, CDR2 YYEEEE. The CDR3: CASSFFRGGNTIYF. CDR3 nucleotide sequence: TGTGCCAGCAGCTTTTTCAGGGGTGGAAACACCATATATTTT.